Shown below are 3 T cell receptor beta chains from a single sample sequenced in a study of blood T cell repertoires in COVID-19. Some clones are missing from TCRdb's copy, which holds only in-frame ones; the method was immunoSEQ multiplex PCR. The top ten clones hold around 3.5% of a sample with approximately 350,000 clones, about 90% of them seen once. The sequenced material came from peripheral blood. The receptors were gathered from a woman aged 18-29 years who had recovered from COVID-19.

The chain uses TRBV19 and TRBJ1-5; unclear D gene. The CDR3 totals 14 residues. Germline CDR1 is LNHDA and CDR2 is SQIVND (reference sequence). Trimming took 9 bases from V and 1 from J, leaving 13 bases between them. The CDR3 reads CASQGGGSNQPQHF. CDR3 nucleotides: TGTGCCAGCCAAGGAGGAGGGAGCAATCAGCCCCAGCATTTT.

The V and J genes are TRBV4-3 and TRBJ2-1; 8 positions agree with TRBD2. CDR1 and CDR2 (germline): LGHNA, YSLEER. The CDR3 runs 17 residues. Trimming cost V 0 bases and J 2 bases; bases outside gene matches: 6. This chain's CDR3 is CASSQDMAGGPYNEQFF. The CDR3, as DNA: TGCGCCAGCAGCCAAGATATGGCGGGAGGCCCCTACAATGAGCAGTTCTTC.

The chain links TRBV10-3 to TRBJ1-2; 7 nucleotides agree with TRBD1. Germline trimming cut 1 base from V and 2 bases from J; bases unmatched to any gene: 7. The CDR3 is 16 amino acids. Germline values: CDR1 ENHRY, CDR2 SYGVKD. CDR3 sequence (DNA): TGTGCCATCAGTGAGTTGGGGAGACAGGGAAACTATGGCTACACCTTC. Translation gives CAISELGRQGNYGYTF.